The clone carrying this T cell receptor beta chain was detected only once. These data belong to a study of blood T cell repertoires in COVID-19. About the research overall: Material from acute and convalescent COVID-19 was sourced from the United States, Italy and Spain. PBMCs, B-cell-depleted T cells, or T cells were the source of the cDNA or gDNA that made up the material.

Authors' methods: Nucleated cell counts were estimated from reference gene primer amplification. Data came from immunoSEQ multiplex PCR; TCRdb stores just in-frame clones and leaves some out. That table is the source of V, J and clone size, and D and trimming were worked out from the DNA. The sample lists tens of thousands of clones, roughly 87% occurring once. Sample: peripheral blood. This clonotype was obtained from a man in his forties or fifties with acute or convalescent COVID-19.

In DNA form, the CDR3 reads TGTGCCACCAGTGATAGGAGAGCAAATCAGCCCCAGCATTTT. Protein sequence: CATSDRRANQPQHF. V and J are TRBV24-1 and TRBJ1-5; D is ambiguous. The V gene's germline CDR1 is KGHDR and CDR2 SFDVKD. V was trimmed by 3 bases and J by 4 bases, leaving 9 bases between them. CDR3 size: 14 residues.